The rows below give T cell receptor beta chains drawn from one sample of a study of blood T cell repertoires in COVID-19. Generated by immunoSEQ multiplex PCR, the TCRdb table keeps only in-frame clones and is missing some. The table has 130,000 or so clones, about 85% seen once; the top ten hold 3% to 5%. The sequencing sample was made of peripheral blood. These TCRs come from a man aged 55 to 70 with acute or convalescent COVID-19. CDR3s include the opening cysteine and the closing phenylalanine or tryptophan. D genes are given only for firm matches. Clone size is not always given. Where it is, it says once, few, many or a class for expanded clones.

d_gene	abundance	j_gene	v_gene	CDR3aa	CDR3nt
TRBD2	-	TRBJ2-3	TRBV3-1/TRBV3-2	CASSQGPGLEVGHTQYF	TGTGCCAGCAGCCAAGGCCCCGGACTAGAGGTAGGGCATACGCAGTATTTT
TRBD1	-	TRBJ1-6	TRBV5-4	CASSPGTANSPLHF	TGTGCCAGCAGCCCTGGGACAGCGAATTCACCCCTCCACTTT
TRBD2	-	TRBJ2-2	TRBV6-6	CASNPSGNANTGELFF	TGTGCCAGCAACCCAAGCGGGAACGCGAACACCGGGGAGCTGTTTTTT
-	-	TRBJ2-1	TRBV14	CASSSVGGPYSEQFF	TGTGCCAGCAGCTCAGTCGGGGGGCCCTATAGTGAGCAGTTCTTC
-	-	TRBJ2-1	TRBV11-1	CASSSVLEGNEQFF	TGTGCCAGCAGCTCCGTACTAGAAGGCAATGAGCAGTTCTTC
-	-	TRBJ1-1	TRBV2	CASSEQGRADTEAFF	TGTGCCAGCAGTGAACAGGGTAGAGCCGACACTGAAGCTTTCTTT
TRBD2	-	TRBJ2-2	TRBV6-5	CASSYSGGRTGELFF	TGTGCCAGCAGTTACAGCGGGGGCCGTACCGGGGAGCTGTTTTTT
-	once	TRBJ2-3	TRBV12-1	CASSFALAGRIADTQYF	TGTGCCAGCAGCTTTGCGCTAGCGGGGAGGATTGCAGATACGCAGTATTTT
TRBD2	few	TRBJ2-2	TRBV7-8	CASSLVASGDTGELFF	TGTGCCAGCAGCTTAGTGGCTAGCGGGGACACCGGGGAGCTGTTTTTT
-	-	TRBJ1-6	TRBV7-2	CASSSGQGHNSPLHF	TGTGCCAGCAGTTCCGGACAAGGCCATAATTCACCCCTCCACTTT
TRBD1	-	TRBJ1-5	TRBV5-5	CASSLGQGEGRPQHF	TGTGCCAGCAGCTTGGGACAGGGGGAGGGTCGGCCCCAGCATTTT
-	-	TRBJ2-7	TRBV6-5	CALSEGHSYEQYF	TGTGCCCTTTCGGAGGGCCATTCCTACGAGCAGTACTTC
-	-	TRBJ1-1	TRBV5-1	CASSITGYAEAFF	TGCGCCAGCAGCATCACAGGGTACGCTGAAGCTTTCTTT
-	-	TRBJ2-1	TRBV3-1/TRBV3-2	CASSQGSQIDEQFF	TGTGCCAGCAGCCAAGGGTCCCAGATTGATGAGCAGTTCTTC
TRBD1	-	TRBJ2-7	TRBV5-1	CASSLSTGGIYEQYF	TGCGCCAGCAGCTTGAGCACAGGGGGCATATACGAGCAGTACTTC
TRBD1	-	TRBJ2-1	TRBV23-1	CASSHPRAGGSSYNEQFF	TGCGCCAGCAGTCACCCCCGGGCAGGGGGAAGCTCCTACAATGAGCAGTTCTTC
-	-	TRBJ2-1	TRBV7-2	CASSLWGLNNEQFF	TGTGCCAGCAGCTTATGGGGGCTAAACAATGAGCAGTTCTTC
-	-	TRBJ1-5	TRBV6-5	CASSYSGAGGNQPQHF	TGTGCCAGCAGTTACTCGGGAGCGGGGGGCAATCAGCCCCAGCATTTT
TRBD1	-	TRBJ1-1	TRBV6-6	CASRSRDRDPAFF	TGTGCCAGCAGAAGCCGGGACAGGGATCCTGCTTTCTTT
-	-	TRBJ1-2	TRBV5-6	CASSPRGGGTNYGYTF	TGTGCCAGCAGCCCGCGGGGGGGCGGAACTAACTATGGCTACACCTTC
TRBD1	-	TRBJ2-2	TRBV5-4	CASSAPGGTNTGELFF	TGTGCCAGCAGCGCCCCAGGGGGAACGAACACCGGGGAGCTGTTTTTT
TRBD2	-	TRBJ2-3	TRBV9	CASSPRLAGGGGKDTQYF	TGTGCCAGCAGCCCTCGGCTAGCGGGAGGCGGGGGGAAAGATACGCAGTATTTT
-	-	TRBJ1-2	TRBV24-1	CATSDSGGANYGYTF	TGTGCCACCAGTGATTCGGGGGGAGCTAACTATGGCTACACCTTC
TRBD1	-	TRBJ2-1	TRBV7-9	CASSLKNNDRAYNEQFF	TGTGCCAGCAGCTTAAAGAATAATGACAGGGCCTACAATGAGCAGTTCTTC
-	-	TRBJ2-3	TRBV2	CASSEAAAGTQYF	TGTGCCAGCAGTGAAGCGGCAGCAGGTACGCAGTATTTT
TRBD1	-	TRBJ2-7	TRBV29-1	CSVLGQVSYEQYF	TGCAGCGTTCTGGGACAGGTGAGCTACGAGCAGTACTTC
-	-	TRBJ2-2	TRBV5-1	CASRVSRVTTGELFF	TGCGCCAGCAGGGTCTCACGGGTGACCACCGGGGAGCTGTTTTTT
-	-	TRBJ2-2	TRBV7-3	CASSYRDSHTGELFF	TGTGCCAGCAGCTACCGGGACTCGCACACCGGGGAGCTGTTTTTT
TRBD1	-	TRBJ1-6	TRBV3-1/TRBV3-2	CASSQAPTGVKPSPLHF	TGTGCCAGCAGCCAAGCCCCGACAGGGGTGAAGCCTTCACCCCTCCACTTT
-	-	TRBJ2-3	TRBV7-6	CASSLSRGSTDTQYF	TGTGCCAGCAGCTTATCTCGGGGGAGCACAGATACGCAGTATTTT
TRBD1	few	TRBJ2-5	TRBV10-1	CASSLGQGTQETQYF	TGCGCCAGCAGTCTCGGACAGGGGACCCAAGAGACCCAGTACTTC
TRBD2	-	TRBJ2-1	TRBV2	CASSPASGRINNEQFF	TGTGCCAGCAGCCCCGCAAGCGGGAGGATCAACAATGAGCAGTTCTTC
-	-	TRBJ1-1	TRBV19	CASSIYRNTEAFF	TGTGCCAGTAGTATATATCGGAACACTGAAGCTTTCTTT
-	-	TRBJ2-2	TRBV7-3	CASSLTSGNTGELFF	TGTGCCAGCAGCTTAACATCGGGGAACACCGGGGAGCTGTTTTTT
-	-	TRBJ1-4	TRBV2	CASSSGTDVEKLFF	TGTGCCAGCAGTAGCGGGACTGACGTTGAAAAACTGTTTTTT
-	-	TRBJ2-7	TRBV4-3	CASSPSRGPGTYEQYF	TGCGCCAGCAGCCCTTCCAGAGGCCCGGGGACTTACGAGCAGTACTTC
TRBD1	many	TRBJ1-3	TRBV19	CASLQGISGNTIYF	TGTGCCAGTTTACAGGGGATTTCTGGAAACACCATATATTTT
TRBD2	-	TRBJ2-7	TRBV3-1/TRBV3-2	CASSLLFSGTSGTYEQYF	TGTGCCAGCAGTCTACTCTTCTCCGGGACTAGCGGGACCTACGAGCAGTACTTC
TRBD2	-	TRBJ2-6	TRBV30	CALSGLADSGANVLTF	TGTGCCTTGTCGGGACTAGCGGACTCTGGGGCCAACGTCCTGACTTTC
TRBD2	-	TRBJ2-7	TRBV6-4	CASSPGPAGVYEQYF	TGTGCCAGCAGTCCCGGGCCAGCGGGAGTATACGAGCAGTACTTC
-	-	TRBJ1-1	TRBV5-4	CASSTGLNTEAFF	TGTGCCAGCAGCACAGGGCTGAACACTGAAGCTTTCTTT
-	-	TRBJ2-7	TRBV19	CASSIPPGSEGSYEQYF	TGTGCCAGTAGTATTCCCCCCGGGTCCGAGGGCTCCTACGAGCAGTACTTC
TRBD2	-	TRBJ2-5	TRBV29-1	CSVEGSGRGQETQYF	TGCAGCGTTGAGGGCAGCGGGAGGGGTCAAGAGACCCAGTACTTC
-	-	TRBJ2-5	TRBV4-1	CASGRAGPQETQYF	TGCGCCAGCGGACGAGCGGGCCCCCAAGAGACCCAGTACTTC
-	-	TRBJ1-5	TRBV2	CASSEFTGSNQPQHF	TGTGCCAGCAGTGAATTTACAGGTAGCAATCAGCCCCAGCATTTT
-	-	TRBJ1-5	TRBV20-1	CSASKPLGNQPQHF	TGCAGTGCTAGTAAGCCCCTTGGCAATCAGCCCCAGCATTTT
-	-	TRBJ2-1	TRBV29-1	CSVSSVDEQFF	TGCAGCGTGAGTAGCGTGGATGAGCAGTTCTTC
TRBD1	-	TRBJ1-1	TRBV28	CASSLLYRGANTEAFF	TGTGCCAGCAGTTTACTCTACAGGGGGGCGAACACTGAAGCTTTCTTT
TRBD1	-	TRBJ1-6	TRBV27	CASSTPGQGSSPLHF	TGTGCCAGCAGTACCCCGGGACAGGGTAGTTCACCCCTCCACTTT
TRBD2	-	TRBJ2-2	TRBV7-8	CASTRTSRTGELFF	TGTGCCAGCACCCGGACTAGTCGGACCGGGGAGCTGTTTTTT
-	-	TRBJ2-1	TRBV7-2	CASSFGLLNEQFF	TGTGCCAGCAGCTTCGGACTGCTCAATGAGCAGTTCTTC
-	few	TRBJ1-5	TRBV7-2	CASSFHREEPQHF	TGTGCCAGCAGCTTCCATAGGGAGGAACCCCAGCATTTT
TRBD1	-	TRBJ1-4	TRBV4-3	CASSQGDRRANEKLFF	TGCGCCAGCAGCCAAGGGGACAGGAGGGCTAATGAAAAACTGTTTTTT
-	-	TRBJ1-2	TRBV9	CASRQVGAGYGYTF	TGTGCCAGCAGACAAGTGGGGGCAGGCTATGGCTACACCTTC
-	-	TRBJ1-4	TRBV6-6	CASTGREKLFF	TGTGCCAGCACAGGGAGGGAAAAACTGTTTTTT